This T cell receptor (beta chain) was identified during a study of identical twins. MiXCR, applied by TCRdb to the 5' RACE reads, yields one record per CDR3 protein. The data show around 340,000 distinct CDR3 sequences, approximately 13% seen once. In this sample, this clonotype turned up a few times. This CDR3 is built from 16 residues. V was pared by 6 bases and J by 2 bases, with 8 bases of the junction left unmatched. Germline CDR1 MDHEN, CDR2 SYDVKM. These data also featured in a second study, about yellow fever vaccine responses in identical twins.

V and J are TRBV28 and TRBJ2-5; 11 bases are shared with TRBD2. This receptor was obtained from a woman between 18 and 29 years old in good health. Sequenced input: CD8+ T cells sorted from blood. The CDR3 DNA is TGTGCCAGCAGGGTTCCGGGACTAGCGGAACAAGAGACCCAGTACTTC. Translation: CASRVPGLAEQETQYF.